Sequencing of this TCR beta chain was carried out in a study of blood T cells in healthy people across ages. CDR1 is DFQATT, CDR2 SNEGSKA, per germline (reference sequence). This CDR3 has 13 residues. V lost 3 bases, J lost 4 bases, and 2 bases stayed unmatched. A sample-barcoded 5' primer and a J-beta primer mix were used in a second PCR of roughly 6 to 11 cycles. MiXCR, run by TCRdb on the 5' RACE reads, gives a single entry per CDR3 protein. This repertoire shows some 710,000 distinct CDR3 sequences, more than 35% found once; its top ten account for around a sixth. In its sample, this clonotype was seen many times.

The specimen sequenced was blood. The source of this sequence is an elderly man in good health. The chain combines TRBV20-1 with TRBJ2-1, with TRBD2 matching 8 bases. CDR3 in DNA: TGCAGTGCTAGCGGGAGGGGGTACAATGAGCAGTTCTTC. This gives the protein CSASGRGYNEQFF.